This T cell receptor (beta chain) was identified during a study of T-cell reconstitution after alpha-beta-depleted transplantation in children. Overall study results and limits: The study traced high day-60 TCRbeta diversity in some patients to surviving recipient T cells and thymic progenitors.

The V segment lost 6 bases and the J segment 3 bases; nucleotides outside the gene matches: 6. Germline V gene data show CDR1 as DFQATT and CDR2 as SNEGSKA (reference sequence). The CDR3 length is 13 residues. During its preparation, the TCRbeta library received unique molecular identifiers. TCRdb re-called the PCR reads with MiXCR, one entry per CDR3 protein. The repertoire includes hundreds of thousands of distinct CDR3 sequences, roughly a quarter of them detected once, and about 4.8% sits in the top ten. In its sample, this clonotype was seen a few times. Its antigen remains unknown. The chain has TRBV20-1 and TRBJ2-5; 8 bases fit TRBD2. The receptor's source is a female patient aged 2-10 years who had a stem cell transplant for congenital amegakaryocytic thrombocytopenia, so the T cells may come from the graft donor. Source: PBMCs, mostly from graft donor cells, taken 360 days after TCRalphabeta/CD19-depleted stem cell transplant. The CDR3 reads CSAAREVEETQYF. The CDR3 DNA sequence: TGCAGTGCGGCGCGGGAGGTGGAAGAGACCCAGTACTTC.